What follows is one TCR beta chain and its context. Its antigen is unknown. Trimming removed 2 bases from V and 4 bases from J, with 6 bases in between. The CDR3 sequence is 12 residues long. Germline-derived CDR1 and CDR2 are MDHEN and SYDVKM. Stated treatment: roughly 20 received Ad26.COV2.S at low or high dose, single or two shots; five or six received placebo; per-sample allocation not given. Day 63 after the first vaccine or placebo injection was the time point for sampling. An Ad26 vector expressing Wuhan-strain SARS-CoV-2 spike served as the vaccine. The sample comes from a study of Ad26.COV2.S vaccination and SARS-CoV-2 variants. Overall study: Ad26.COV2.S, an intramuscular injection, was given once or twice 56 days apart.

Study-level points and caveats: The breadth of spike-specific CD8+ and CD4+ T cell responses after vaccination was reportedly substantial.

Libraries were prepared by immunoSEQ multiplex PCR; TCRdb keeps only in-frame clonotypes and omits some of them. The data show roughly 400,000 clones, about 90% seen once. The clonotype originates from a person between 18 and 59 years old who received the Ad26.COV2.S COVID-19 vaccine or a placebo. The sequenced sample was peripheral blood, obtained in a trial of Ad26.COV2.S vaccine versus placebo. The genes are TRBV28 and TRBJ2-7; D unresolved. The CDR3 region has the DNA TGTGCCAGCAGTTTAGTTTTTTACGAGCAGTACTTC. Protein sequence: CASSLVFYEQYF.